This entry features one T cell receptor beta chain sequence. CDR3 length equals 15 residues. The germline CDR1 and CDR2 sequences are SGHRS and YFSETQ. V was trimmed by 0 bases and J by 0 bases, leaving 6 bases between them. Produced via immunoSEQ multiplex PCR; TCRdb's table is partial and in-frame only. The data show about 45,000 clones, about nine tenths seen once. This entry comes from a study of OX40 agonist ivuxolimab in advanced cancers. The TCR was taken from an adult with an advanced solid tumor such as melanoma, head and neck, liver or kidney cancer. The chain links TRBV5-1 to TRBJ2-2; D ambiguous. The specimen was CD4+ or CD8+ T cells sorted from blood, collected in a trial of the OX40 agonist ivuxolimab. The CDR3 loop reads CASSLVGSNTGELFF. CDR3 nucleotide sequence: TGCGCCAGCAGCTTGGTCGGGTCGAACACCGGGGAGCTGTTTTTT.